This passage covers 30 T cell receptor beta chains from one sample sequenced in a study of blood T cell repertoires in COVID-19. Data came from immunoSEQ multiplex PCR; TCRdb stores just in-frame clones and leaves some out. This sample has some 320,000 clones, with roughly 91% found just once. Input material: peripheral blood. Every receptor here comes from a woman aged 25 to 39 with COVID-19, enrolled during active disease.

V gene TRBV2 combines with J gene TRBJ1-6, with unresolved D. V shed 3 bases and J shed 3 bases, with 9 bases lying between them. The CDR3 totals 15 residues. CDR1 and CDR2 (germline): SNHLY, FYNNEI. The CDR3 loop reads CASSDPGGYNSPLHF. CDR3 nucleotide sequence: TGTGCCAGCAGTGACCCGGGAGGCTATAATTCACCCCTCCACTTT.

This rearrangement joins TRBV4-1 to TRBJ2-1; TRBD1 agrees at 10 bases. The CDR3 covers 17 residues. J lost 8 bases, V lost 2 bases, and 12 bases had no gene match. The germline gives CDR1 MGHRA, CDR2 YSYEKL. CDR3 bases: TGCGCCAGCAGCCAACGGTGGGGGACAGGGGACCATTATGAGCAGTTCTTC. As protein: CASSQRWGTGDHYEQFF.

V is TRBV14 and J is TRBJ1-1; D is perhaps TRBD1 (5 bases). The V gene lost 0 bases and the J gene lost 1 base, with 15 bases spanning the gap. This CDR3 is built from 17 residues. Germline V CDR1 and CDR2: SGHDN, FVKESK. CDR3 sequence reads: CASSQDWGSHANTEAFF. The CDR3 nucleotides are TGTGCCAGCAGCCAAGATTGGGGCAGCCACGCGAACACTGAAGCTTTCTTT.

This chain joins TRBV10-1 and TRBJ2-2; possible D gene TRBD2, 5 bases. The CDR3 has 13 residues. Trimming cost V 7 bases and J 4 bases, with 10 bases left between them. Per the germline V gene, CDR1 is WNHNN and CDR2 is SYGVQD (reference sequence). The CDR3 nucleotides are TGCGCCAGCAAAACTAGTGGCACCGGGGAGCTGTTTTTT. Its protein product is CASKTSGTGELFF.

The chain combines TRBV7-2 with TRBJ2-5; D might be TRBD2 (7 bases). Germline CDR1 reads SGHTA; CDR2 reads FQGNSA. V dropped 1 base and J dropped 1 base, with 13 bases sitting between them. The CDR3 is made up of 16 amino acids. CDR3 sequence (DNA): TGTGCCAGCAGCTTAGTGGGGGGGCTCGGCCAAGAGACCCAGTACTTC. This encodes CASSLVGGLGQETQYF. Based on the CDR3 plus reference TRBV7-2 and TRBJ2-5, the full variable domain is GAGVSQSPSNKVTEKGKDVELRCDPISGHTALYWYRQSLGQGLEFLIYFQGNSAPDKSGLPSDRFSAERTGGSVSTLTIQRTQQEDSAVYLCASSLVGGLGQETQYFGPGTRLLVL.

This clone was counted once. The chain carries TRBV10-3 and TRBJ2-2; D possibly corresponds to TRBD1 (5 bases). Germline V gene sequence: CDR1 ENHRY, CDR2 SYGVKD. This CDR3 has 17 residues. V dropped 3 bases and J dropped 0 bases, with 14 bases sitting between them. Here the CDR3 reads CAISDFRAITNTGELFF. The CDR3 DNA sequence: TGTGCCATCAGTGACTTCAGGGCGATTACGAACACCGGGGAGCTGTTTTTT.

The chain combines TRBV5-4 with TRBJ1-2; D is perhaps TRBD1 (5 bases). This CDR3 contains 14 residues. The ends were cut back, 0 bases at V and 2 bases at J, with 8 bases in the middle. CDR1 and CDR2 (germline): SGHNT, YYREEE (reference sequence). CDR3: CASSLDRTNYGYTF. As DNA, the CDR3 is TGTGCCAGCAGCTTGGACAGGACCAACTATGGCTACACCTTC.

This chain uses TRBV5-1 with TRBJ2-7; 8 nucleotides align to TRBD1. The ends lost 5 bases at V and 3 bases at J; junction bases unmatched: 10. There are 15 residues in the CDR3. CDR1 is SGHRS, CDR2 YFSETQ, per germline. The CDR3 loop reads CASSFLRTGNYEQYF. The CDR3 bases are TGCGCCAGCAGTTTCCTCCGGACAGGGAACTACGAGCAGTACTTC. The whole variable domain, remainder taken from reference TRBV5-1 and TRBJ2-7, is KAGVTQTPRYLIKTRGQQVTLSCSPISGHRSVSWYQQTPGQGLQFLFEYFSETQRNKGNFPGRFSGRQFSNSRSEMNVSTLELGDSALYLCASSFLRTGNYEQYFGPGTRLTVT.

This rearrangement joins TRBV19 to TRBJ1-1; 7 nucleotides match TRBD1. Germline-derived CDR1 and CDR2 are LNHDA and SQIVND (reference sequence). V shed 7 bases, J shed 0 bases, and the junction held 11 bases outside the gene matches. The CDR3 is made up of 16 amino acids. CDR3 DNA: TGTGCCAGTACCCTGACAGGGACGGGCGTGAACACTGAAGCTTTCTTT. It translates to CASTLTGTGVNTEAFF.

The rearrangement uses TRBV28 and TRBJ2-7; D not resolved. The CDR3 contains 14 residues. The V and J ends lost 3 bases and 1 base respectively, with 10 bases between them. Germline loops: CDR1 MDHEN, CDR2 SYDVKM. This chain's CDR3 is CASSFIDTSYEQYF. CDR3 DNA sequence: TGTGCCAGCAGTTTCATTGACACTTCCTACGAGCAGTACTTC.

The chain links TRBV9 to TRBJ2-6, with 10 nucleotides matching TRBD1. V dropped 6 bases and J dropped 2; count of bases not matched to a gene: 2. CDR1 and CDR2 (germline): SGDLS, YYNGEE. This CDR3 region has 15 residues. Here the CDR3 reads CASNGQGAGANVLTF. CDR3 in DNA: TGTGCCAGCAACGGACAGGGGGCTGGGGCCAACGTCCTGACTTTC. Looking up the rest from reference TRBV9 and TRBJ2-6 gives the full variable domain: DSGVTQTPKHLITATGQRVTLRCSPRSGDLSVYWYQQSLDQGLQFLIQYYNGEERAKGNILERFSAQQFPDLHSELNLSSLELGDSALYFCASNGQGAGANVLTFGAGSRLTVL.

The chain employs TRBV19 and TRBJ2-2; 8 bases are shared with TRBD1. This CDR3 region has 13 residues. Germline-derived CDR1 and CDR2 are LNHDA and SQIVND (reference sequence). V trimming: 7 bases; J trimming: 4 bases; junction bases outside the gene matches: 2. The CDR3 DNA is TGTGCCAGTAACGACAGGGGCACCGGGGAGCTGTTTTTT. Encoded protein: CASNDRGTGELFF.

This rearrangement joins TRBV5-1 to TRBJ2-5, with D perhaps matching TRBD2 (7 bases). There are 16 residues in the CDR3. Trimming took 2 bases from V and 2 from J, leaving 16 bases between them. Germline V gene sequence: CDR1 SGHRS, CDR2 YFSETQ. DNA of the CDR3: TGCGCCAGCAGCTTTGGGGGGGCCGTCCGTCAAGAGACCCAGTACTTC. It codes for CASSFGGAVRQETQYF.

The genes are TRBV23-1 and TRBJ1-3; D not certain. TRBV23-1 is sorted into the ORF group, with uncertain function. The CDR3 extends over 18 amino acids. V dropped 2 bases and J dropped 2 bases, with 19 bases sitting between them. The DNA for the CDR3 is TGCGCCAGCAGTCAACTCGTTACGGGATGGGGTCCTGGAAACACCATATATTTT. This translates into CASSQLVTGWGPGNTIYF.

The CDR3 loop is CASSQSLGDSVDRDGYTF. The DNA for the CDR3 is TGCGCCAGCAGTCAATCGCTTGGAGACAGTGTGGATCGGGATGGCTACACCTTC. J is TRBJ1-2 and V is TRBV23-1; the D gene is possibly TRBD1 (5 bases). TRBV23-1 is an ORF, with its function uncertain. V was clipped by 0 bases and J by 6 bases, with 23 bases between them. The CDR3 extends over 18 amino acids.

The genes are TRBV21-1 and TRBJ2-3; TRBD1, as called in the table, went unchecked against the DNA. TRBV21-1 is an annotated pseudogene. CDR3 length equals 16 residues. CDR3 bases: TGTGCCAGCAGCGAAGGCAGGGGGAAAGGCACAGATACGCAGTATTTT. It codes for CASSEGRGKGTDTQYF.

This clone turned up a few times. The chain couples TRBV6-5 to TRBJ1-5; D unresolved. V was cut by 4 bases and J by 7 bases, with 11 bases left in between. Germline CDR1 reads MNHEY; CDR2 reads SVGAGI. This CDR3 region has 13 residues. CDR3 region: CASSSTPGQPQHF. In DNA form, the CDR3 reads TGTGCCAGCAGTTCCACTCCGGGACAGCCCCAGCATTTT.

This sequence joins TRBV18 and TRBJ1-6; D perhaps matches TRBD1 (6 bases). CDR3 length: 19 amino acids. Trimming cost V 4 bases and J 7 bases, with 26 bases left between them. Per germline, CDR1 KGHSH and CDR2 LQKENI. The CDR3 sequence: CASSRQDRLGIIGNSPLHF. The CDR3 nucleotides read TGTGCCAGCTCACGACAGGACAGATTAGGGATCATCGGGAATTCACCCCTCCACTTT.

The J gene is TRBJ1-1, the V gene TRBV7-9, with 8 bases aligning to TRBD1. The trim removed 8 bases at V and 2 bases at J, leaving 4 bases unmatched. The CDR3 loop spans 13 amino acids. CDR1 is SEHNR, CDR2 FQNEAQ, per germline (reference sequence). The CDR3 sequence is CASRQGTNTEAFF. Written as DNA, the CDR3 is TGTGCCAGCCGACAGGGGACTAACACTGAAGCTTTCTTT.

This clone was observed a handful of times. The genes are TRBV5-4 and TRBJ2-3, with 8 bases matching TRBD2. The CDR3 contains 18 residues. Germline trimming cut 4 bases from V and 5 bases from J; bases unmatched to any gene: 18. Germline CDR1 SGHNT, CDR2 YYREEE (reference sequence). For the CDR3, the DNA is TGTGCCAGCAGCCCCGATGGGGTAGCGGGGAATTTGGTAGATACGCAGTATTTT. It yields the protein CASSPDGVAGNLVDTQYF.

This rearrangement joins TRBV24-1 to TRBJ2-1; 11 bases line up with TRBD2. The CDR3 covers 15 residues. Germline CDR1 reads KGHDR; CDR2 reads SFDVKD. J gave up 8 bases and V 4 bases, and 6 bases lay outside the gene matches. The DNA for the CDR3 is TGTGCCACCAGTGACTCTACTAGCGGGGGTGATGAGCAGTTCTTC. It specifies CATSDSTSGGDEQFF.

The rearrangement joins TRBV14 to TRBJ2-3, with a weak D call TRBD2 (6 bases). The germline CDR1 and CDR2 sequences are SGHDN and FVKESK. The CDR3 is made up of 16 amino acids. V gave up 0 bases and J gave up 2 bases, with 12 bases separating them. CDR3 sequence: CASSQDIGGYTDTQYF. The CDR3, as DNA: TGTGCCAGCAGCCAAGATATTGGGGGGTACACAGATACGCAGTATTTT. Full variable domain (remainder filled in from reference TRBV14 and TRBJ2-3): EAGVTQFPSHSVIEKGQTVTLRCDPISGHDNLYWYRRVMGKEIKFLLHFVKESKQDESGMPNNRFLAERTGGTYSTLKVQPAELEDSGVYFCASSQDIGGYTDTQYFGPGTRLTVL.

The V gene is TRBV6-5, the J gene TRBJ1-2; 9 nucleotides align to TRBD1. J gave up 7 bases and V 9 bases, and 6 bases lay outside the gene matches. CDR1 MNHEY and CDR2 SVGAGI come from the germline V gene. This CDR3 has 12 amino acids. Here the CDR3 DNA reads TGTGCCAGTGGGGACAGGGTTGGTGGCTACACCTTC. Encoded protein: CASGDRVGGYTF.

CDR3 sequence: CASSVGSSYEQYF. The CDR3 DNA sequence: TGTGCCAGCAGCGTGGGCAGCTCCTACGAGCAGTACTTC. The chain combines TRBV9 with TRBJ2-7; D is unclear. Germline CDR1 is SGDLS and CDR2 is YYNGEE. The V and J ends lost 2 bases and 0 bases respectively, with 6 bases between them. The CDR3 is 13 residues long.

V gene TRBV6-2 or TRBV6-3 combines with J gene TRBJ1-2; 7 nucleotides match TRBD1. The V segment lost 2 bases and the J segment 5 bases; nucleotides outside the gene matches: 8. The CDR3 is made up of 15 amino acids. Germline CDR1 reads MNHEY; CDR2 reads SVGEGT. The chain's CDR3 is CASSYPGTARYGYTF. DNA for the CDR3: TGTGCCAGCAGTTACCCCGGGACAGCAAGGTATGGCTACACCTTC.

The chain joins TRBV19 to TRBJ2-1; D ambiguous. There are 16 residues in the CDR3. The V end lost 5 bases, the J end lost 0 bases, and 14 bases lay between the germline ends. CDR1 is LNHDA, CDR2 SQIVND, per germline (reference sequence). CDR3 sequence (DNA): TGTGCCAGTAGTCCCGCCCCAGGTAGCTCCTACAATGAGCAGTTCTTC. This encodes CASSPAPGSSYNEQFF.

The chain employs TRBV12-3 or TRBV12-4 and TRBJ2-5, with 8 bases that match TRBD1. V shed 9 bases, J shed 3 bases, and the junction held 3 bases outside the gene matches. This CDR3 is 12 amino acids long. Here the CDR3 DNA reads TGTGCCAGTGGACAGGGAGAAGAGACCCAGTACTTC. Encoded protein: CASGQGEETQYF.

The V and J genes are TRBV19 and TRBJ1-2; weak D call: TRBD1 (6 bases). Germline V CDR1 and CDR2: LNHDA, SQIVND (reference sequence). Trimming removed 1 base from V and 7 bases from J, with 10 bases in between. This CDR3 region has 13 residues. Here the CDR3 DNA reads TGTGCCAGTAGTATAGGGACAGTTGCTGGCTACACCTTC. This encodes CASSIGTVAGYTF.

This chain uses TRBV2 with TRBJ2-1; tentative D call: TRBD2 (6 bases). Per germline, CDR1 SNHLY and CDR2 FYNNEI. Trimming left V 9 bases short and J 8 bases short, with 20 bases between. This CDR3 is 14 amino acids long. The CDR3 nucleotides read TGTGCCAGAGGCGCCGAGTACGGGAGCGATGAGCAGTTCTTC. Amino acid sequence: CARGAEYGSDEQFF.

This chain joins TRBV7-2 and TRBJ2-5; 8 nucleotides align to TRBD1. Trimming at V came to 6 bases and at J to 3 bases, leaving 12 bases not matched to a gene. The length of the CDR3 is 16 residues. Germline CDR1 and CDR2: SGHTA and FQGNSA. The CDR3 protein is CASSPGGQGSKETQYF. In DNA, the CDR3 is TGTGCCAGCAGTCCAGGGGGCCAGGGATCCAAAGAGACCCAGTACTTC.